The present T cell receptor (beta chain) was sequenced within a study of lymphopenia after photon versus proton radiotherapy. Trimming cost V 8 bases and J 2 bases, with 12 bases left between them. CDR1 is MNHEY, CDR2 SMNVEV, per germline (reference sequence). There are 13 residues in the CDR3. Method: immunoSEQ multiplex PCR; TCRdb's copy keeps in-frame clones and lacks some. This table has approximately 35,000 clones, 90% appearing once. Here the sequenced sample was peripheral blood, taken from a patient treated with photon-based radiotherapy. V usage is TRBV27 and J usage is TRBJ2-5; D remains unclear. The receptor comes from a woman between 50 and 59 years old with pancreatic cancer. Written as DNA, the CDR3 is TGTGCCAGCTCGATGATGGAACAAGAGACCCAGTACTTC. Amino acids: CASSMMEQETQYF.